The clone carrying this TCR beta chain was seen more than once but under ten times. The antigen is not known. This entry belongs to a study of OX40 agonist ivuxolimab in advanced cancers. The assay was immunoSEQ multiplex PCR, and TCRdb's table has in-frame clones only and misses some. The sample has tens of thousands of clones, more than 70% seen once. V dropped 3 bases and J dropped 2 bases, with 12 bases sitting between them. Germline CDR1 reads MNHEY; CDR2 reads SMNVEV (reference sequence). CDR3 length: 15 residues. Overall study findings and caveats: Partly responding patients at 0.1-3.0 mg/kg showed some of the smallest clonal expansion. At doses 0.1 to 3.0 mg/kg, CD4+ and CD8+ clones expanded.

The material sequenced was CD4+ or CD8+ T cells sorted from blood, taken in a trial of the OX40 agonist ivuxolimab. This clonotype originated in an adult with an advanced solid tumor such as melanoma, head and neck, liver or kidney cancer. The chain is built from TRBV27 and TRBJ2-3, with D possibly matching TRBD2 (6 bases). The CDR3 coding sequence is TGTGCCAGCAGTTTCTCACGGGGGAACACAGATACGCAGTATTTT. This gives the protein CASSFSRGNTDTQYF.